A selection of T cell receptor beta chains follows, all from one sample in a study of cytomegalovirus exposure and HLA in healthy donors. Assay used: immunoSEQ multiplex PCR; TCRdb lists only in-frame clones, some missing. The sample is made up of fewer than 45,000 clones, and the top ten hold more than 8% of it. The sample taken for sequencing was PBMCs. Receptors originate from a man in his forties or fifties in good health and CMV-seropositive. Each CDR3 is given with its conserved first and last residue. D genes are given only for firm matches.

>NA|TRBV7-2|TRBJ1-1
CASSLTEELNTEAFF
TGTGCCAGCAGCTTGACAGAGGAGTTGAACACTGAAGCTTTCTTT
>TRBD1|TRBV6-4|TRBJ2-3
CASSDGTGGTDTQYF
TGTGCCAGCAGTGACGGGACAGGGGGCACAGATACGCAGTATTTT
>NA|TRBV9|TRBJ2-5
CASSLRGGEGETQYF
TGTGCCAGCAGCTTACGAGGGGGGGAGGGAGAGACCCAGTACTTC
>TRBD2|TRBV2|TRBJ2-2
CASSERLAPGELFF
TGTGCCAGCAGCGAGAGACTAGCCCCCGGGGAGCTGTTTTTT
>NA|TRBV2|TRBJ1-1
CASSGGWGTEAFF
TGTGCCAGCAGTGGAGGGTGGGGCACTGAAGCTTTCTTT
>NA|TRBV6-1|TRBJ1-5
CASSEVADVVQGLNQPQHF
TGTGCCAGCAGTGAGGTCGCCGACGTCGTACAGGGCTTAAATCAGCCCCAGCATTTT
>TRBD2|TRBV18|TRBJ2-2
CASSRLADLTGELFF
TGTGCCAGCTCACGACTAGCGGATCTCACCGGGGAGCTGTTTTTT
>NA|TRBV5-5|TRBJ2-5
CASNLRGRREETQYF
TGTGCCAGCAACCTCAGGGGAAGGCGGGAAGAGACCCAGTACTTC
>TRBD2|TRBV9|TRBJ2-7
CASSVGTSGFYEQYF
TGTGCCAGCAGCGTAGGCACTAGCGGGTTTTACGAGCAGTACTTC
>NA|TRBV29-1|TRBJ2-7
CSVLKLRGSSYEQYF
TGCAGCGTCCTCAAATTACGGGGATCATCCTACGAGCAGTACTTC
>NA|TRBV7-8|TRBJ1-5
CASSHDPLGKQPQHF
TGTGCCAGCAGCCATGATCCCCTCGGGAAACAGCCCCAGCATTTT
>TRBD1|TRBV5-1|TRBJ2-7
CASSSTGNSYEQYF
TGCGCCAGCAGCTCGACAGGGAACTCCTACGAGCAGTACTTC
>TRBD1|TRBV4-1|TRBJ2-7
CASSQAGTVLSYEQYF
TGCGCCAGCAGCCAAGCCGGGACAGTCCTCTCCTACGAGCAGTACTTC
>TRBD2|TRBV2|TRBJ2-3
CASSPLAGGSDTQYF
TGTGCCAGCAGCCCACTAGCGGGAGGTTCAGATACGCAGTATTTT
>TRBD1|TRBV29-1|TRBJ2-7
CSVNADRVGLLTSYEQYF
TGCAGCGTCAACGCAGACAGGGTCGGCCTTCTCACCTCCTACGAGCAGTACTTC
>TRBD1|TRBV28|TRBJ1-5
CASTLGDRGQPQHF
TGTGCCAGCACCTTGGGGGACAGGGGACAGCCCCAGCATTTT
>NA|TRBV6-6|TRBJ2-7
CASSNEGAYEQYF
TGTGCCAGCAGTAACGAGGGAGCATACGAGCAGTACTTC
>TRBD1|TRBV18|TRBJ1-2
CASSPDRTGWGYTF
TGTGCCAGCTCACCAGACCGGACAGGGTGGGGCTACACCTTC
>NA|TRBV7-6|TRBJ2-7
CASSPEERNYEQYF
TGTGCCAGCAGCCCCGAGGAGCGGAACTACGAGCAGTACTTC
>NA|TRBV18|TRBJ2-3
CASSPIEDTQYF
TGTGCCAGCTCACCAATAGAGGATACGCAGTATTTT
>TRBD2|TRBV7-9|TRBJ2-1
CASSLAGGSSNEQFF
TGTGCCAGCAGCTTGGCTGGCGGGAGTTCCAATGAGCAGTTCTTC
>NA|TRBV28|TRBJ1-6
CASSSEGVSSYNSPLHF
TGTGCCAGCAGTTCTGAGGGGGTTAGCTCCTATAATTCACCCCTCCACTTT
>TRBD1|TRBV6-5|TRBJ1-2
CASSYSTGADYGYTF
TGTGCCAGCAGTTACTCGACAGGGGCGGACTATGGCTACACCTTC
>TRBD1|TRBV28|TRBJ1-2
CASSLPGTGGGYTF
TGTGCCAGCAGTTTACCCGGGACAGGGGGTGGCTACACCTTC
>NA|TRBV6-5|TRBJ2-2
CASSYSRGGGELFF
TGTGCCAGCAGTTACTCGAGGGGGGGCGGGGAGCTGTTTTTT
>TRBD1|TRBV11-2|TRBJ2-7
CASSLDGTGRYEQYF
TGTGCCAGCAGCTTAGATGGGACAGGGAGGTACGAGCAGTACTTC
>NA|TRBV29-1|TRBJ2-1
CSVDDRDSYNEQFF
TGCAGCGTTGATGACCGGGACTCCTACAATGAGCAGTTCTTC
>NA|TRBV6-1|TRBJ2-6
CARQGSGANVLTF
TGTGCCCGGCAGGGATCCGGGGCCAACGTCCTGACTTTC
>TRBD2|TRBV5-4|TRBJ2-4
CASSVAEGGPINIQYF
TGTGCCAGCAGCGTGGCAGAGGGAGGGCCCATAAACATTCAGTACTTC
>NA|TRBV27|TRBJ2-7
CASADSGPSYEQYF
TGTGCCAGCGCAGATAGCGGACCCTCCTACGAGCAGTACTTC
>TRBD1|TRBV7-2|TRBJ2-5
CASSYSQGALGETQYF
TGTGCCAGCAGCTACTCGCAGGGGGCTTTAGGAGAGACCCAGTACTTC
>TRBD2|TRBV27|TRBJ2-3
CASSSPLSGGTKDTQYF
TGTGCCAGCAGTTCCCCTCTATCGGGAGGTACGAAGGATACGCAGTATTTT
>NA|TRBV30|TRBJ1-5
CAWSHRRGGQPQHF
TGTGCCTGGAGCCACCGCCGCGGGGGACAGCCCCAGCATTTT
>TRBD2|TRBV7-3|TRBJ2-5
CASSRTSGSETQYF
TGTGCCAGCAGCAGGACTAGCGGGAGTGAGACCCAGTACTTC
>NA|TRBV2|TRBJ2-7
CASSESAAYEQYF
TGTGCCAGCAGTGAATCTGCAGCCTACGAGCAGTACTTC
>NA|TRBV2|TRBJ2-1
CASRTSGLEQFF
TGTGCCAGCAGGACCTCAGGGCTTGAGCAGTTCTTC
>TRBD2|TRBV7-3|TRBJ2-3
CASSSPGLAGITDTQYF
TGTGCCAGCAGCTCCCCGGGACTAGCGGGTATCACAGATACGCAGTATTTT
>TRBD2|TRBV9|TRBJ2-5
CASSDASGGWTQYF
TGTGCCAGCAGCGACGCTAGCGGGGGATGGACCCAGTACTTC
>NA|TRBV7-9|TRBJ1-1
CASSLSGVGEAFF
TGTGCCAGCAGCTTATCGGGGGTGGGTGAAGCTTTCTTT
>TRBD2|TRBV10-2|TRBJ2-7
CASSELAGVSSYEQYF
TGCGCCAGCAGTGAACTGGCGGGAGTGAGCTCCTACGAGCAGTACTTC
>NA|TRBV27|TRBJ1-1
CASSPILMNTEAFF
TGTGCCAGCAGTCCTATCCTCATGAACACTGAAGCTTTCTTT
>NA|TRBV11-2|TRBJ1-1
CASSILSGATEAFF
TGTGCCAGCAGCATACTGTCTGGGGCCACTGAAGCTTTCTTT
>NA|TRBV5-1|TRBJ2-5
CASSLGLSRGETQYF
TGCGCCAGCAGCTTGGGACTTTCCCGTGGGGAGACCCAGTACTTC
>TRBD2|TRBV7-2|TRBJ2-7
CASSLEVASGEQYF
TGTGCCAGCAGCTTAGAGGTGGCTAGCGGAGAGCAGTACTTC
>NA|TRBV5-1|TRBJ1-4
CASSIDTDNEKLFF
TGCGCCAGCAGCATTGACACCGATAATGAAAAACTGTTTTTT
>NA|TRBV7-2|TRBJ1-5
CASSLDEARYGNQPQHF
TGTGCCAGCAGCTTAGATGAAGCGAGGTATGGCAATCAGCCCCAGCATTTT
>NA|TRBV15|TRBJ2-7
CATRDITGLPSYEQYF
TGTGCCACCAGGGACATCACAGGCCTCCCCTCCTACGAGCAGTACTTC
>TRBD1|TRBV7-2|TRBJ2-1
CASTLDRAVNEQFF
TGTGCCAGCACTCTAGACAGGGCGGTCAATGAGCAGTTCTTC
>NA|TRBV9|TRBJ2-7
CATEHDEQYF
TGTGCCACCGAACACGACGAGCAGTACTTC
>TRBD2|TRBV5-1|TRBJ2-1
CASSSGTSGGSSYNEQFF
TGCGCCAGCAGCTCCGGGACTAGCGGGGGGAGCTCCTACAATGAGCAGTTCTTC
>NA|TRBV11-1|TRBJ2-7
CASSGELGDYEQYF
TGTGCCAGCAGCGGGGAGTTAGGAGACTACGAGCAGTACTTC
>TRBD2|TRBV14|TRBJ2-3
CASSQEQPGLAGDTQYF
TGTGCCAGCAGCCAAGAACAACCGGGACTAGCGGGAGATACGCAGTATTTT
>NA|TRBV5-1|TRBJ1-2
CASSLPGAGYTF
TGCGCCAGCAGCTTGCCAGGGGCAGGCTACACCTTC
>NA|TRBV30|TRBJ1-2
CAWSVSGRDYGYTF
TGTGCCTGGAGTGTGTCCGGGCGGGACTATGGCTACACCTTC
>NA|TRBV14|TRBJ1-1
CASSPGRGQVSNTEAFF
TGTGCCAGCAGCCCCGGGCGGGGGCAGGTTTCGAACACTGAAGCTTTCTTT
>NA|TRBV30|TRBJ2-1
CAWSVRGRQFF
TGTGCCTGGAGTGTACGGGGGAGGCAGTTCTTC
>TRBD2|TRBV2|TRBJ2-7
CASGPPSGSIYEQYF
TGTGCCAGCGGGCCCCCTAGCGGGAGTATCTACGAGCAGTACTTC
>NA|TRBV29-1|TRBJ1-2
CSVVGASGYTF
TGCAGCGTTGTGGGGGCGAGCGGCTACACCTTC
>NA|TRBV5-1|TRBJ2-3
CASRLAGNTDTQYF
TGCGCCAGCAGGCTGGCAGGGAACACAGATACGCAGTATTTT